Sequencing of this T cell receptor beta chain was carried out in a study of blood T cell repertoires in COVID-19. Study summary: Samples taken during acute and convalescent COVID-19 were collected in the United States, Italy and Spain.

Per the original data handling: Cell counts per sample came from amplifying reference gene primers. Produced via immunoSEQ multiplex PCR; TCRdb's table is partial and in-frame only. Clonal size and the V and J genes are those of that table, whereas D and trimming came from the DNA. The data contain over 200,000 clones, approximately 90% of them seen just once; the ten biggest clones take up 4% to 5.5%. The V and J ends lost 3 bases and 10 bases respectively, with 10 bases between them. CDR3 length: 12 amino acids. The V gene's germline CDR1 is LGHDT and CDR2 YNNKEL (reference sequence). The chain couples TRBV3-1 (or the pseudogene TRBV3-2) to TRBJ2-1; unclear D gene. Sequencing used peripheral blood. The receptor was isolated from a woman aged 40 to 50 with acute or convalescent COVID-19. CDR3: CASSHYSVEQFF. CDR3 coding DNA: TGTGCCAGCAGCCATTATTCGGTGGAGCAGTTCTTC.